What follows describes a single T cell receptor beta chain. What antigen it recognizes has not been identified. One base away there is no much larger clone; base qualities are not given. The library was made by the immunoSEQ multiplex PCR assay. The immuneACCESS repertoire file appears here via TCRdb, limited to in-frame rearrangements. These files lack a portion of the clones; in checked studies, under half of the deficit traces to unresolved V genes, and the cause of the others is not known. The sample yields some 97,000 clones; approximately 92% were counted once. The top ten hold approximately 1.2% of the sample. Cut back by 3 bases and 4 bases, the V and J ends lie 12 bases apart. The CDR3 measures 14 amino acids from cysteine to phenylalanine. Only CDR3 DNA remains: 42 bases, in frame from the first base. The germline V gene yields SGDLS for CDR1 and YYNGEE for CDR2. This entry is derived from a study of T cell changes during pregnancy in multiple sclerosis (dated by TCRdb to about 2019). Concerning the study at large: The study looked at changes in the T cell repertoire across pregnancy in women with multiple sclerosis.

This TCR was recovered from a female donor with multiple sclerosis, enrolled in a pregnancy study. The sequencing used peripheral blood, collected in the second trimester of pregnancy. The chain uses TRBV9 and TRBJ2-3; matching of 7 bases hints at TRBD2 as the D gene. Here the CDR3 is given as CASSEKGGADTQYF. The DNA reads as follows: TGTGCCAGCAGCGAGAAAGGGGGGGCAGATACGCAGTATTTT. Supplemented by the reference TRBV9 and TRBJ2-3 proteins around the CDR3, the complete variable domain is DSGVTQTPKHLITATGQRVTLRCSPRSGDLSVYWYQQSLDQGLQFLIQYYNGEERAKGNILERFSAQQFPDLHSELNLSSLELGDSALYFCASSEKGGADTQYFGPGTRLTVL.